This entry concerns a single T cell receptor (beta chain). Its specificity is unknown. Method: immunoSEQ multiplex PCR; TCRdb's copy keeps in-frame clones and lacks some. The table has about 2.4 million clones, 85% to 95% seen once. CDR1 MNHEY and CDR2 SVGAGI come from the germline V gene. V was clipped by 0 bases and J by 7 bases, with 10 bases between them. The CDR3 is made up of 15 amino acids. Only Caucasian adults living in Nashville, Tennessee served as donors. These data originate in a study of shared clonotypes between healthy human individuals. Study results and limitations: Larger estimated richness was generally seen in naive subsets than in memory subsets. Rarefaction revealed incomplete sorted-subset sequencing despite large depth. The sharing of 4.5% to 5% of naive CD4 clonotypes was seen across a handful of donors.

The V gene is TRBV6-5, the J gene TRBJ1-6; no firm D call. The sequence came from a young man in good health. What was sequenced was naive CD4+ T cells sorted from blood. The sample's subset: CD45RA+ positively selected. The CDR3 reads CASSYSSQANSPLHF. CDR3 DNA sequence: TGTGCCAGCAGTTACTCGAGCCAGGCCAATTCACCCCTCCACTTT.